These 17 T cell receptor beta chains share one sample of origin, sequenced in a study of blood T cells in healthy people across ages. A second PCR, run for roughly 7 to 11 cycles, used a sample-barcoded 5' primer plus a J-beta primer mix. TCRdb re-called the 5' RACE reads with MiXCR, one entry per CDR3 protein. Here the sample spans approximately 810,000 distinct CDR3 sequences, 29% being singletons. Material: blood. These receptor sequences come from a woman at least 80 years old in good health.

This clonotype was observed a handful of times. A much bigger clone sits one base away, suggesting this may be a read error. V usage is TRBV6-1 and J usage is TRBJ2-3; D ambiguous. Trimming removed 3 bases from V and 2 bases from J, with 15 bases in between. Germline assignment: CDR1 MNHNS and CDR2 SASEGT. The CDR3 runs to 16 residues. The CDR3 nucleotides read TGTGCCAGCAGTGACAACACAGCCCTGCTCACAGATACGCAGTATTTT. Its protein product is CASSDNTALLTDTQYF.

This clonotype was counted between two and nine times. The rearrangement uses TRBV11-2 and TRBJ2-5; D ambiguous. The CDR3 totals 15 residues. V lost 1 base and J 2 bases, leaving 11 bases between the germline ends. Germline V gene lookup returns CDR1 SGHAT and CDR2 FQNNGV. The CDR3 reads CASSLGTVIQETQYF. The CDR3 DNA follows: TGTGCCAGCAGCTTAGGAACAGTGATTCAAGAGACCCAGTACTTC.

The DNA for the CDR3 is TGTGCCTGGAGTCAGGGAGAAGAGACCCAGTACTTC. Translating it yields CAWSQGEETQYF. The chain has TRBV30 and TRBJ2-5; D tentatively fits TRBD1 or TRBD2 (5 bases each). The CDR3 contains 12 residues. Germline V CDR1 and CDR2: GTSNPN, SVGIG (reference sequence). V was shortened by 2 bases and J by 3 bases, with 7 bases between the two germline ends. Together with reference TRBV30 and TRBJ2-5, the CDR3 gives the full variable domain: SQTIHQWPATLVQPVGSPLSLECTVEGTSNPNLYWYRQAAGRGLQLLFYSVGIGQISSEVPQNLSASRPQDRQFILSSKKLLLSDSGFYLCAWSQGEETQYFGPGTRLLVL.

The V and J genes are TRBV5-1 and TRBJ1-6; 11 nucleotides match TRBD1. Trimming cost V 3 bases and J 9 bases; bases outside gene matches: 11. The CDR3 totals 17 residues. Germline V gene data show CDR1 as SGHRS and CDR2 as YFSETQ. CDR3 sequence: CASSSVTQGQGVSPLHF. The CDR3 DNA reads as TGCGCCAGCAGCTCCGTTACCCAGGGACAGGGGGTTTCACCCCTCCACTTT.

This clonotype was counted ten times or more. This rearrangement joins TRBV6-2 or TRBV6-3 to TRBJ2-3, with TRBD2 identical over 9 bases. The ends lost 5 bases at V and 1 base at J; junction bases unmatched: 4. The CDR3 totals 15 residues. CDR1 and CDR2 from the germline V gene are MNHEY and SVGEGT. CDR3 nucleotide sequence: TGTGCCAGCAGTGACGGACTAGCGCGCACAGATACGCAGTATTTT. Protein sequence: CASSDGLARTDTQYF.

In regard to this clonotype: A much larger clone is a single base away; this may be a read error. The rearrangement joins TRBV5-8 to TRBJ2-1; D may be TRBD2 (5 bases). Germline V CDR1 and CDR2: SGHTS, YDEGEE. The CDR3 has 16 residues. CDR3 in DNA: TGTGCCAACAGCTTGGGCTTCGCGGGTTGGAACAATGAGCAGTTCTTC. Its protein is CANSLGFAGWNNEQFF.

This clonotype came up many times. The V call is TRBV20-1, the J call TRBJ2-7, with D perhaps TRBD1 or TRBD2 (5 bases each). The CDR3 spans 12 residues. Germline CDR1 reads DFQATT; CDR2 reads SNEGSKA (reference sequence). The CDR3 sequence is CSGWDGSYEQYF. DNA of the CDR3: TGCAGCGGATGGGACGGTTCCTACGAGCAGTACTTC.

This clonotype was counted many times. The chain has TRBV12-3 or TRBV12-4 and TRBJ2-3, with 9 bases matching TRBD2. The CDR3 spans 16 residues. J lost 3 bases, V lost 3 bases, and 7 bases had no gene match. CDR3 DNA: TGTGCCAGCAGTTTCTGGGGGACTAGCCAAACAGATACGCAGTATTTT. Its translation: CASSFWGTSQTDTQYF.

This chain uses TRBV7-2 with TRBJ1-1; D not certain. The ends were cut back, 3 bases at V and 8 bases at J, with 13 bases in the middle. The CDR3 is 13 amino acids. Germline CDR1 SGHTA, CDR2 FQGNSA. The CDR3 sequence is CASSFAGRGEAFF. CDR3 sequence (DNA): TGTGCCAGCAGCTTTGCGGGAAGAGGCGAAGCTTTCTTT. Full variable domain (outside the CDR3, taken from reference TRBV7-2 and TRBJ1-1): GAGVSQSPSNKVTEKGKDVELRCDPISGHTALYWYRQSLGQGLEFLIYFQGNSAPDKSGLPSDRFSAERTGGSVSTLTIQRTQQEDSAVYLCASSFAGRGEAFFGQGTRLTVV.

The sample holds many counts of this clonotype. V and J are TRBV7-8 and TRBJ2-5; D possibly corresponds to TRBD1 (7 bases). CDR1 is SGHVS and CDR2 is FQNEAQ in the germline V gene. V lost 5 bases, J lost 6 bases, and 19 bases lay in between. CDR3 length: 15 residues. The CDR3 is CASSQAGGIGKTQYF. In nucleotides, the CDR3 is TGTGCCAGCAGCCAAGCAGGGGGGATCGGGAAGACCCAGTACTTC.

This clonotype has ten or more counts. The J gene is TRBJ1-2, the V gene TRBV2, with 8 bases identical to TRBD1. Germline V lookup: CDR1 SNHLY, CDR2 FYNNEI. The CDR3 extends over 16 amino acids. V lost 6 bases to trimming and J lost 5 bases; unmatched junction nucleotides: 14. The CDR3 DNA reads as TGTGCCAGCAGGATCGACAGGACAGGGTTTCGATATGGCTACACCTTC. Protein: CASRIDRTGFRYGYTF.

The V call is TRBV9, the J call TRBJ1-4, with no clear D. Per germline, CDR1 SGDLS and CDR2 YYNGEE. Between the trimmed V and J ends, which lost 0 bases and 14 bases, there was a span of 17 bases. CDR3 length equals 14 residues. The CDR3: CASSVGSGLGSLFF. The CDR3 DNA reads TGTGCCAGCAGCGTAGGCAGCGGGTTGGGATCGCTGTTTTTT. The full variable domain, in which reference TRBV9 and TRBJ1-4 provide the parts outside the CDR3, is DSGVTQTPKHLITATGQRVTLRCSPRSGDLSVYWYQQSLDQGLQFLIQYYNGEERAKGNILERFSAQQFPDLHSELNLSSLELGDSALYFCASSVGSGLGSLFFGSGTQLSVL.

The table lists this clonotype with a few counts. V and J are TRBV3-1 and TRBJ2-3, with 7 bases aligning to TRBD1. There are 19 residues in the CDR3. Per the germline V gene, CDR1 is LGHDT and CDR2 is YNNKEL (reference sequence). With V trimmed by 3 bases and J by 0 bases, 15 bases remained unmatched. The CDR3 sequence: CASSHVTGTAKSSTDTQYF. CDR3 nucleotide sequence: TGTGCCAGCAGCCACGTTACCGGGACAGCTAAATCTAGCACAGATACGCAGTATTTT.

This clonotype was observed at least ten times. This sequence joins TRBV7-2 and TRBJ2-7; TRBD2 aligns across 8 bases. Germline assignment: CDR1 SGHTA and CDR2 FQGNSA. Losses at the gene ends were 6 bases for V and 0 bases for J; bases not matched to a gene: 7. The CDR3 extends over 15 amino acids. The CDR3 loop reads CASSLVAGSSYEQYF. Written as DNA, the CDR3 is TGTGCCAGCAGTCTCGTAGCGGGGAGCTCCTACGAGCAGTACTTC.

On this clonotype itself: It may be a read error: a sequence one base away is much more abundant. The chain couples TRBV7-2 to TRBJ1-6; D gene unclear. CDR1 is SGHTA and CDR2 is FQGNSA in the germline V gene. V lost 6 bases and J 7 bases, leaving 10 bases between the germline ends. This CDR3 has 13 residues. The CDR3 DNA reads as TGTGCCAGCAGGATGGAGGACAATTCACCCCTCCACTTT. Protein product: CASRMEDNSPLHF.

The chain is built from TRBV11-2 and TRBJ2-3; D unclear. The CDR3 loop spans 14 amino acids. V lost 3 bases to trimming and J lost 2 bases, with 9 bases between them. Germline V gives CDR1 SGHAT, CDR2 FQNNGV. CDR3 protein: CASSFSVATDTQYF. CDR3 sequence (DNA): TGTGCCAGCAGCTTTTCTGTCGCCACAGATACGCAGTATTTT.

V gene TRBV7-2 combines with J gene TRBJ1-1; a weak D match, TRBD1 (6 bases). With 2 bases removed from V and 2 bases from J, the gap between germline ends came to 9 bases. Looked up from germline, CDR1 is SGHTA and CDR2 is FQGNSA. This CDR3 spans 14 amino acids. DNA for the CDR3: TGTGCCAGCAGCTTAAACAGGGCCAACACTGAAGCTTTCTTT. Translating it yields CASSLNRANTEAFF.